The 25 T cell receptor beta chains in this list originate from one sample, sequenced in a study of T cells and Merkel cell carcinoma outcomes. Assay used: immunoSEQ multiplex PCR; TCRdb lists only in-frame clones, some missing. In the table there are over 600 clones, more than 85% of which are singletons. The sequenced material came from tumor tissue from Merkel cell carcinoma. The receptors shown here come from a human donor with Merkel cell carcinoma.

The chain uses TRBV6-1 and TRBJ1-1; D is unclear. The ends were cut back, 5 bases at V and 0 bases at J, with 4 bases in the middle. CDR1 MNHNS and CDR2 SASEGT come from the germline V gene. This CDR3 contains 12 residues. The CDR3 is CASSKMNTEAFF. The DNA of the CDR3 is TGTGCCAGCAGTAAGATGAACACTGAAGCTTTCTTT.

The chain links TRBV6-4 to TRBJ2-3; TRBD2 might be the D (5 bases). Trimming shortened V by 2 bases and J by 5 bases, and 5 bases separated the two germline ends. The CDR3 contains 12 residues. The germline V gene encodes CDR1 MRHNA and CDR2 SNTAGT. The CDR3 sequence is CASSDAGDTQYF. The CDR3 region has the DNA TGTGCCAGCAGTGACGCGGGAGATACGCAGTATTTT.

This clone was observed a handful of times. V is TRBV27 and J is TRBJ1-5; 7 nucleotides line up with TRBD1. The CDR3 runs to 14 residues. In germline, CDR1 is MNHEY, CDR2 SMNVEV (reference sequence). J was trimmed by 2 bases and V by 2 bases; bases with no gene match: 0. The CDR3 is CASSLRGRNQPQHF. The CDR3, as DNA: TGTGCCAGCAGTTTAAGGGGGCGCAATCAGCCCCAGCATTTT.

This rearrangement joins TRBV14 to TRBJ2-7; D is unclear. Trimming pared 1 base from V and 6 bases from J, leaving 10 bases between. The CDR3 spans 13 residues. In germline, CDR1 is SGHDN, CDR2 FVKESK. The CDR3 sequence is CASSQGPWGEQYF. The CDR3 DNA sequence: TGTGCCAGCAGCCAAGGTCCGTGGGGCGAGCAGTACTTC.

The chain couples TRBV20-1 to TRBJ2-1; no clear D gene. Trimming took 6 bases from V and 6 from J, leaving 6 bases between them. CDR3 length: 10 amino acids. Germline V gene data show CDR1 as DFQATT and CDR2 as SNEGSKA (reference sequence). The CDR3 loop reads CSAESNEQFF. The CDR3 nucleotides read TGCAGTGCGGAGTCCAATGAGCAGTTCTTC.

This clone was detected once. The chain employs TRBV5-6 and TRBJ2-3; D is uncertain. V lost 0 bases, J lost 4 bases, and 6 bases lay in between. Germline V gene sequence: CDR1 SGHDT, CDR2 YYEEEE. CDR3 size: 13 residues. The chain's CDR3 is CASSLGTSDTQYF. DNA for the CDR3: TGTGCCAGCAGCTTGGGCACCTCAGATACGCAGTATTTT.

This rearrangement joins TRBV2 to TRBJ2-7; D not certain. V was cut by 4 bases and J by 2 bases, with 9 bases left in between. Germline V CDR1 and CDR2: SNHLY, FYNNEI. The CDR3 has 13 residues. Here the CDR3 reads CASSAWLTYEQYF. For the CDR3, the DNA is TGTGCCAGCAGTGCGTGGCTGACCTACGAGCAGTACTTC.

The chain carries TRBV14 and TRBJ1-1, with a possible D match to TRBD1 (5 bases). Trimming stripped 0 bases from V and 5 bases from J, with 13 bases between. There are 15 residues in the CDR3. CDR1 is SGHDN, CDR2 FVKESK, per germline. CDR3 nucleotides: TGTGCCAGCAGCCAAGACGGGGGACCTAGGACTGAAGCTTTCTTT. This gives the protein CASSQDGGPRTEAFF.

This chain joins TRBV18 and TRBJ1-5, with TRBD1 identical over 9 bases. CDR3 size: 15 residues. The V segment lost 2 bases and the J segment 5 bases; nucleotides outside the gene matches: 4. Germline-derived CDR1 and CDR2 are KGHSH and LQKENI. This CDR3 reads CASSPEGQGYQPQHF. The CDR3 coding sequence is TGTGCCAGCTCACCAGAGGGACAGGGATATCAGCCCCAGCATTTT. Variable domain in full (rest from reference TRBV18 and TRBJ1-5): NAGVMQNPRHLVRRRGQEARLRCSPMKGHSHVYWYRQLPEEGLKFMVYLQKENIIDESGMPKERFSAEFPKEGPSILRIQQVVRGDSAAYFCASSPEGQGYQPQHFGDGTRLSIL.

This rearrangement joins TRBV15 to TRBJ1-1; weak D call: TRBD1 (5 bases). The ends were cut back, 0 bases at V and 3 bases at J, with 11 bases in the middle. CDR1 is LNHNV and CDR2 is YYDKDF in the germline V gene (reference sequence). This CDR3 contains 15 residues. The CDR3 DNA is TGTGCCACCAGCAGAGATTGGGGGAAAGACACTGAAGCTTTCTTT. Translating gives CATSRDWGKDTEAFF.

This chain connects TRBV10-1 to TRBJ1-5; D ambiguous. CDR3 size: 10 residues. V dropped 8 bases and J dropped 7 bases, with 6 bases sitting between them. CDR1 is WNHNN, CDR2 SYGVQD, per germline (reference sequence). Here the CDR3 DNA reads TGCGCCAGCTTGAGACAGCCCCAGCATTTT. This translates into CASLRQPQHF.

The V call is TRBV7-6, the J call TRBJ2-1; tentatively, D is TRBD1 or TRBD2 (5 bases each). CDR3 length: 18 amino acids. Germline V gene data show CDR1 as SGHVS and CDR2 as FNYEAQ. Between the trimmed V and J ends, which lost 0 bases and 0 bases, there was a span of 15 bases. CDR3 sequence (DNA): TGTGCCAGCAGCTTAGCGGAAGTGGGGACCGGCTCCTACAATGAGCAGTTCTTC. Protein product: CASSLAEVGTGSYNEQFF.

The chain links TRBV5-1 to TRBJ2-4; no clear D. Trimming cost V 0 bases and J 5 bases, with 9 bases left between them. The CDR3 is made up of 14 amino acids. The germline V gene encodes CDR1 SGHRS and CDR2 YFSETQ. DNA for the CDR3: TGCGCCAGCAGCTTGGGACACCGAGAAAACATTCAGTACTTC. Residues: CASSLGHRENIQYF.

CDR3 amino acids: CASSSPFADTQYF. The CDR3 DNA follows: TGTGCCAGCAGCAGCCCCTTTGCGGATACGCAGTATTTT. The chain combines TRBV5-4 with TRBJ2-3; D remains unclear. V was trimmed by 4 bases and J by 6 bases, leaving 12 bases between them. The length of the CDR3 is 13 residues. The germline V gene encodes CDR1 SGHNT and CDR2 YYREEE (reference sequence).

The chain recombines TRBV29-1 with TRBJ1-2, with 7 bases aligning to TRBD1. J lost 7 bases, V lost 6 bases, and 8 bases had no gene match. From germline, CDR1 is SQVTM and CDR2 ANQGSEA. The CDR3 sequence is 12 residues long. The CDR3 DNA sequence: TGCAGCGTAACCGGGACAGAGGGTGGCTACACCTTC. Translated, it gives CSVTGTEGGYTF.

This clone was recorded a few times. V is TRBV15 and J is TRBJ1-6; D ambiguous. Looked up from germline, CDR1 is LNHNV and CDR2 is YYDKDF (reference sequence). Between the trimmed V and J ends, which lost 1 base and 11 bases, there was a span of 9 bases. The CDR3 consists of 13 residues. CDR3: CATSRVSGTPLHF. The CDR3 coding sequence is TGTGCCACCAGCAGAGTTTCCGGGACACCCCTCCACTTT.

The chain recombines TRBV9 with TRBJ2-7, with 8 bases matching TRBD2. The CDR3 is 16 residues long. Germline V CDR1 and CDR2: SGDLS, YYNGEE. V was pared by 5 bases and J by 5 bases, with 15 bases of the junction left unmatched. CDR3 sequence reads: CASSETSGTRLDEQYF. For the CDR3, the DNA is TGTGCCAGCAGTGAGACTTCCGGGACTAGATTAGACGAGCAGTACTTC.

The CDR3 nucleotides read TGCGCCAGCAGCCAAGACTCAGCGGGGTCCTACAATGAGCAGTTCTTC. Its translation is CASSQDSAGSYNEQFF. The chain couples TRBV4-1 to TRBJ2-1; 7 nucleotides agree with TRBD2. Germline CDR1 reads MGHRA; CDR2 reads YSYEKL. The junction had 3 bases not matched to a gene; V was cut back by 0 bases and J by 1 base. CDR3 length: 16 amino acids.

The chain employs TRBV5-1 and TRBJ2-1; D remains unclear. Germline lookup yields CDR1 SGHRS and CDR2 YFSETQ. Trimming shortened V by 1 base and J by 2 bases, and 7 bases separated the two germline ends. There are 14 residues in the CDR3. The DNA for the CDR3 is TGCGCCAGCAGCTTGAGAGAAGCCTACAATGAGCAGTTCTTC. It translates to CASSLREAYNEQFF.

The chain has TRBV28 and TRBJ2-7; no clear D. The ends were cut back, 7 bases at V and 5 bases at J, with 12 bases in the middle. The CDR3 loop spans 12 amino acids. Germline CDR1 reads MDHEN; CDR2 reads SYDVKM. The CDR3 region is CASTRYGDEQYF. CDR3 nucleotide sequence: TGTGCCAGCACCCGGTACGGCGACGAGCAGTACTTC.

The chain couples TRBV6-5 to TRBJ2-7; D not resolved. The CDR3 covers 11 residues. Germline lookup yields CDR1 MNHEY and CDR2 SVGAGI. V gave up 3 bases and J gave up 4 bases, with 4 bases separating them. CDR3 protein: CASSYLYEQYF. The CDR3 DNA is TGTGCCAGCAGTTATCTGTACGAGCAGTACTTC.

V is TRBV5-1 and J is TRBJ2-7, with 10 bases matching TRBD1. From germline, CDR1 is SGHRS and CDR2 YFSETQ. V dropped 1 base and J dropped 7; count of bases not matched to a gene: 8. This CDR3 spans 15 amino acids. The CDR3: CASSLYGTGDWEQYF. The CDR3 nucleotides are TGCGCCAGCAGCTTGTATGGGACAGGGGATTGGGAGCAGTACTTC. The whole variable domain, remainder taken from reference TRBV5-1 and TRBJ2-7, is KAGVTQTPRYLIKTRGQQVTLSCSPISGHRSVSWYQQTPGQGLQFLFEYFSETQRNKGNFPGRFSGRQFSNSRSEMNVSTLELGDSALYLCASSLYGTGDWEQYFGPGTRLTVT.

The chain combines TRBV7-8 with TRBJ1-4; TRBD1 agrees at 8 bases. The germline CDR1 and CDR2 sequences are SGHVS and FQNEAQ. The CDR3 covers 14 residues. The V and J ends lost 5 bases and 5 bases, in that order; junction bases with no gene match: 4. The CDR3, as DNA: TGTGCCAGCAGCCCGGACAGGGTGAATGAAAAACTGTTTTTT. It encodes CASSPDRVNEKLFF.

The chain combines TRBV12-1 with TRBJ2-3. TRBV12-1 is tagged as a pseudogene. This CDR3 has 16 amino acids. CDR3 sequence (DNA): TGTGCCAGCAGCTTTGAGGTCCTAAAGGGTACAGATACGCAGTATTTT. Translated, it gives CASSFEVLKGTDTQYF.

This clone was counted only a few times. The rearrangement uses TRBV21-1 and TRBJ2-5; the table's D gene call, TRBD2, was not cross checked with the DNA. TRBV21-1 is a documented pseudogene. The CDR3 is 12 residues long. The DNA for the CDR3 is TGTGCCAGCAGGTGCAGAGGGGAGACCCAGTACTTC. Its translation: CASRCRGETQYF.